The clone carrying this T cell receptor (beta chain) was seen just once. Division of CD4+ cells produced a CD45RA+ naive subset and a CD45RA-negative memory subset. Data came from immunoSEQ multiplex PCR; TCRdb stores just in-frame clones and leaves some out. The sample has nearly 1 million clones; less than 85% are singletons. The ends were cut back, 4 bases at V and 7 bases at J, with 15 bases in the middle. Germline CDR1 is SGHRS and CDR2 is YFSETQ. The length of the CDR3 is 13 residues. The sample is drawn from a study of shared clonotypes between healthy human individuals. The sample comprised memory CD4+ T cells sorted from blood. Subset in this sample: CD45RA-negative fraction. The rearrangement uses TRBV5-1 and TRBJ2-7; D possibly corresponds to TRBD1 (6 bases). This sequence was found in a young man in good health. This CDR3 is CASSNATGWEQYF. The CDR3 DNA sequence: TGCGCCAGCAGCAACGCTACAGGGTGGGAGCAGTACTTC.